This T cell receptor (beta chain) came from a study of T cells in Graves' hyperthyroidism and ophthalmopathy. Germline assignment: CDR1 SGHRS and CDR2 YFSETQ. V shed 7 bases and J 2 bases; nucleotides not matched to a gene: 9. The CDR3 is 16 residues long. RNA transcripts gave rise to amplified TCR beta CDR3 regions. The primer set for the first-round RT-PCR of the TCR CDR3 was HTBI. TCRdb independently ran MiXCR on the multiplex PCR reads; one entry per CDR3 protein. The sample carries about 270,000 distinct CDR3 sequences, approximately 23% recorded once. The sample taken for sequencing was blood. This sequence was found in a man aged 25 to 40 with Graves' ophthalmopathy. V is TRBV5-1 and J is TRBJ2-2, with TRBD1 matching 9 bases. CDR3 in amino acids: CASATPGQGNTGELFF. CDR3 nucleotides: TGCGCCAGCGCCACGCCGGGACAGGGTAACACCGGGGAGCTGTTTTTT. The complete variable domain, with remaining parts taken from reference TRBV5-1 and TRBJ2-2, reads KAGVTQTPRYLIKTRGQQVTLSCSPISGHRSVSWYQQTPGQGLQFLFEYFSETQRNKGNFPGRFSGRQFSNSRSEMNVSTLELGDSALYLCASATPGQGNTGELFFGEGSRLTVL.